This T cell receptor (beta chain) was obtained from a study of CD8+ T cells in alopecia areata. Study observations and caveats: More clonal than normal scalp was lesional scalp, particularly alopecia totalis/universalis. Sequencing of scalp tissue also captures the resident alphabeta T cells of normal skin. Possibly as an HLA-related effect, TCR sharing across patients appeared less clear than in mice.

The sequencing template was cDNA reverse transcribed from extracted RNA. Profiling relied on immunoSEQ multiplex PCR, and the TCRdb table lists in-frame clones only, not all of them. The table lists 110,000 or so clones, roughly 68% of them singletons, with around 2.7% in the top ten. The CDR3 extends over 18 amino acids. From germline, CDR1 is SGHDT and CDR2 YYEEEE. The junction had 22 bases not matched to a gene; V was cut back by 7 bases and J by 7 bases. PBMCs provided sorted CD4+ and CD8+ T cells. As to this clone: The antigen is unknown.

Source material: CD4+ T cells sorted from blood. The clonotype comes from a human donor in good health. The rearrangement uses TRBV5-6 and TRBJ1-2, with 10 bases identical to TRBD1. The chain's CDR3 is CASAMETGTGAFDGGYTF. The CDR3 DNA follows: TGTGCCAGCGCCATGGAGACGGGGACAGGGGCGTTCGATGGTGGCTACACCTTC. Combining the CDR3 with reference TRBV5-6 and TRBJ1-2 gives the whole variable domain DAGVTQSPTHLIKTRGQQVTLRCSPKSGHDTVSWYQQALGQGPQFIFQYYEEEERQRGNFPDRFSGHQFPNYSSELNVNALLLGDSALYLCASAMETGTGAFDGGYTFGSGTRLTVV.